Below, 17 T cell receptor beta chains from the same sample are listed, as sequenced in a study of Ad26.COV2.S vaccination and SARS-CoV-2 variants. Regarding treatment: roughly 20 received Ad26.COV2.S at low or high dose, single or two shots; roughly five received placebo; per-sample allocation not given. The samples were gathered on day 63 after the first injection of vaccine or placebo. Assay: immunoSEQ multiplex PCR; the TCRdb copy retains only in-frame clones and omits some. Of around 500,000 clones listed, about 89% were seen once; the top ten hold approximately 1.7%. The specimen comprised peripheral blood, sampled in a trial of Ad26.COV2.S vaccine versus placebo. Receptor source: a person between 18 and 65 years old who received the Ad26.COV2.S COVID-19 vaccine or a placebo.

The V call is TRBV28, the J call TRBJ1-1; TRBD1 matches at 7 bases. Germline-derived CDR1 and CDR2 are MDHEN and SYDVKM. The junction had 8 bases not matched to a gene; V was cut back by 6 bases and J by 1 base. This CDR3 contains 15 residues. The CDR3 DNA reads as TGTGCCAGCAGCCCAAGACAGGGAGGGAACACTGAAGCTTTCTTT. This gives the protein CASSPRQGGNTEAFF.

The V call is TRBV2, the J call TRBJ1-2; weak D call: TRBD1 (5 bases). This CDR3 contains 12 residues. Trimming stripped 10 bases from V and 4 bases from J, with 13 bases between. Germline V gene data show CDR1 as SNHLY and CDR2 as FYNNEI. The CDR3 DNA reads TGTGCCACTCGGGCAGGGACCTATGGCTACACCTTC. Translation: CATRAGTYGYTF.

This clone has only one observation. The rearrangement uses TRBV27 and TRBJ2-7; 8 bases map to TRBD2. The CDR3 covers 16 residues. V was pared by 3 bases and J by 3 bases, with 10 bases of the junction left unmatched. Germline V gene lookup returns CDR1 MNHEY and CDR2 SMNVEV (reference sequence). The CDR3 region is CASSFLGGTSVYEQYF. The DNA of the CDR3 is TGTGCCAGCAGTTTCTTGGGGGGGACTAGTGTCTACGAGCAGTACTTC.

This clone was detected once. CDR3 in amino acids: CASSGTAGNTIYF. Written as DNA, the CDR3 is TGTGCCAGTTCCGGGACAGCGGGAAACACCATATATTTT. V and J are TRBV7-9 and TRBJ1-3; the match to TRBD1 covers 7 bases. The CDR3 spans 13 residues. CDR1 is SEHNR, CDR2 FQNEAQ, per germline (reference sequence). V lost 9 bases, J lost 4 bases, and 6 bases stayed unmatched.

The chain carries TRBV11-2 and TRBJ2-5; 7 bases fit TRBD2. The CDR3 consists of 14 residues. Germline assignment: CDR1 SGHAT and CDR2 FQNNGV. V was clipped by 6 bases and J by 5 bases; unmatched bases: 9. CDR3 region: CASSQLASRETQYF. In DNA form, the CDR3 reads TGTGCCAGCAGTCAACTAGCGTCACGGGAGACCCAGTACTTC. Filled out from reference TRBV11-2 and TRBJ2-5, the complete variable domain reads EAGVAQSPRYKIIEKRQSVAFWCNPISGHATLYWYQQILGQGPKLLIQFQNNGVVDDSQLPKDRFSAERLKGVDSTLKIQPAKLEDSAVYLCASSQLASRETQYFGPGTRLLVL.

The gene calls are TRBV7-6 and TRBJ2-7; 9 positions agree with TRBD1. Germline V gives CDR1 SGHVS, CDR2 FNYEAQ. V shed 7 bases, J shed 0 bases, and the junction held 7 bases outside the gene matches. The CDR3 consists of 15 residues. The CDR3 reads CASIRGQGSSYEQYF. Here the CDR3 DNA reads TGTGCCAGCATCCGAGGACAGGGGAGCTCCTACGAGCAGTACTTC.

The chain links TRBV5-6 to TRBJ1-2, with D possibly being TRBD1 (6 bases). Germline CDR1 reads SGHDT; CDR2 reads YYEEEE. This CDR3 contains 15 residues. V was cut by 0 bases and J by 0 bases, with 9 bases left in between. The CDR3 spells CASSLAGVANYGYTF. The CDR3 DNA follows: TGTGCCAGCAGCTTGGCAGGGGTGGCTAACTATGGCTACACCTTC.

The J gene is TRBJ2-7, the V gene TRBV3-1 (or the pseudogene TRBV3-2); no clear D. Trimming removed 4 bases at V and 6 bases at J, with 16 bases between. Germline V gives CDR1 LGHDT, CDR2 YNNKEL (reference sequence). This CDR3 has 14 amino acids. The DNA for the CDR3 is TGTGCCAGCAGCCTCTTTTCGGACGGTCTCGAGCAGTACTTC. Translation: CASSLFSDGLEQYF.

The V gene is TRBV4-2, the J gene TRBJ1-5; possible D gene TRBD1, 5 bases. This CDR3 is 16 amino acids long. Germline V lookup: CDR1 LGHNA, CDR2 YNFKEQ. The V end was cut by 0 bases, the J end by 3 bases, with 12 bases between. The CDR3 loop reads CASSQDSDSFNQPQHF. CDR3 sequence (DNA): TGTGCCAGCAGCCAAGATAGCGACAGCTTCAATCAGCCCCAGCATTTT.

V gene TRBV28 combines with J gene TRBJ1-4; tentatively, D is TRBD1 (5 bases). This CDR3 spans 15 amino acids. Trimming took off 5 bases at V and 0 bases at J, with 10 bases between the two ends. Germline lookup yields CDR1 MDHEN and CDR2 SYDVKM. The chain's CDR3 is CASSPRGATNEKLFF. CDR3 nucleotide sequence: TGTGCCAGCAGTCCGAGGGGAGCAACTAATGAAAAACTGTTTTTT.

This clone was detected only a few times. This chain connects TRBV7-8 to TRBJ2-2, with no clear D. The CDR3 consists of 15 residues. V was clipped by 0 bases and J by 1 base, with 6 bases between them. From germline, CDR1 is SGHVS and CDR2 FQNEAQ. CDR3 coding DNA: TGTGCCAGCAGCTTAGCGCCAAGGAACACCGGGGAGCTGTTTTTT. Protein sequence: CASSLAPRNTGELFF.

This chain links TRBV7-9 with TRBJ1-4; no definite D call. The germline V and J ends were trimmed by 5 bases and 5 bases, with 9 bases remaining between them. Germline CDR1 and CDR2: SEHNR and FQNEAQ (reference sequence). There are 13 residues in the CDR3. Here the CDR3 DNA reads TGTGCCAGCAGCCACACTTCAAATGAAAAACTGTTTTTT. Translation: CASSHTSNEKLFF.

This clone showed up just once. Compared with germline, one end of the junction differs, possibly owing to a read error. The chain carries TRBV6-6 and TRBJ1-1; TRBD1 matches 7 bases. This CDR3 spans 13 amino acids. The germline CDR1 and CDR2 sequences are MNHNY and SVGAGI (reference sequence). CDR3 loop: CANSDRVNTEAFF. DNA for the CDR3: TGTGCCAACAGTGACAGGGTCAACACTGAAGCTTTCTTT.

The chain combines TRBV27 with TRBJ2-7; D tentatively reads TRBD1 or TRBD2 (6 bases each). The germline V gene has CDR1 MNHEY and CDR2 SMNVEV (reference sequence). Trimming cost V 7 bases and J 0 bases, with 10 bases left between them. The CDR3 totals 13 residues. CDR3 sequence: CASKGGLSYEQYF. CDR3 nucleotides: TGTGCCAGCAAGGGGGGACTCTCCTACGAGCAGTACTTC.

The chain recombines TRBV9 with TRBJ2-1; possible D gene TRBD1, 5 bases. V dropped 1 base and J dropped 2 bases, with 10 bases sitting between them. This CDR3 spans 15 amino acids. CDR1 is SGDLS and CDR2 is YYNGEE in the germline V gene. CDR3 in amino acids: CASSVFDSAYNEQFF. CDR3 nucleotides: TGTGCCAGCAGCGTATTTGACAGCGCCTACAATGAGCAGTTCTTC.

V and J are TRBV28 and TRBJ1-4, with 7 bases matching TRBD1. The CDR3 covers 14 residues. The trim removed 3 bases at V and 9 bases at J, leaving 7 bases unmatched. Germline V gene lookup returns CDR1 MDHEN and CDR2 SYDVKM. The CDR3 coding sequence is TGTGCCAGCAGTTTGTCAGGGGGTGGGAAAAAACTGTTTTTT. Translation: CASSLSGGGKKLFF.

The chain recombines TRBV4-2 with TRBJ2-1; 8 positions agree with TRBD2. The CDR3 consists of 16 residues. Germline V CDR1 and CDR2: LGHNA, YNFKEQ. Trimming removed 0 bases from V and 4 bases from J; junction bases left unmatched: 5. CDR3 in amino acids: CASSQEGGGRYNEQFF. CDR3 DNA: TGTGCCAGCAGCCAAGAGGGAGGCGGGAGGTACAATGAGCAGTTCTTC.